This T cell receptor (beta chain) was found in a study of human T cells and chemical hapten exposure. Study results and limitations: Expanded TCRs created a significantly greater count of big CDR3 similarity clusters than controls did. There was no change with DPC sensitization in TCRs above 1 in 1000 frequency.

Concerning this clonotype itself: Its antigen remains unknown.

Germline loops: CDR1 MDHEN, CDR2 SYDVKM. This CDR3 is 14 amino acids long. Trimming took 6 bases from V and 1 from J; bases not matched to a gene: 3. TCRdb redid the calling of the RACE reads with MiXCR, one entry per CDR3 protein. This sample has some 330,000 distinct CDR3 sequences, with over 5% found just once. Time point given: pre-sensitization, week 0. Sample treatment: therapeutic diphenylcyclopropenone sensitization with weekly scalp DPC. Sample donors consisted of patients with alopecia, aged 18 to 70 years, who were suitable for DPC. The chain links TRBV28 to TRBJ2-7; TRBD1 matches 10 bases. The sequence was obtained from a young woman with alopecia areata. Some clones in this sample may be carry-over from other donors' samples. Source: whole blood, taken in connection with sensitization to the hapten diphenylcyclopropenone (DPC). The CDR3 region is CASRGQGQSYEQYF. In nucleotides, the CDR3 is TGTGCCAGCAGGGGACAGGGGCAATCCTACGAGCAGTACTTC.